The 21 T cell receptor beta chains below come from one sample, sequenced in a study of OX40 agonist ivuxolimab in advanced cancers. Repertoires were generated with immunoSEQ multiplex PCR, while TCRdb's copy carries only in-frame clones and drops some. The sample carries approximately 52,000 clones, about 82% recorded once. The sequencing used CD4+ or CD8+ T cells sorted from blood, collected in a trial of the OX40 agonist ivuxolimab. The receptors derive from an adult with an advanced solid tumor such as melanoma, head and neck, liver or kidney cancer.

J is TRBJ1-3 and V is TRBV11-1; 7 bases agree with TRBD1. Germline CDR1 SGHAT, CDR2 FQDESV (reference sequence). The CDR3 sequence is 18 residues long. V lost 1 base and J lost 0; bases outside the gene matches: 9. The CDR3 DNA reads TGTGCCAGCAGCTTAGGGGACGGGACAGCGAACTCTGGAAACACCATATATTTT. This sequence encodes CASSLGDGTANSGNTIYF.

This chain links TRBV5-4 with TRBJ2-3; D gene uncertain. CDR1 and CDR2 from the germline V gene are SGHNT and YYREEE (reference sequence). V lost 4 bases and J 2 bases, leaving 11 bases between the germline ends. The CDR3 is made up of 14 amino acids. CDR3 loop: CASSKGSYTDTQYF. In DNA, the CDR3 is TGTGCCAGCAGCAAAGGCAGCTACACAGATACGCAGTATTTT. Supplemented by reference TRBV5-4 and TRBJ2-3, the full variable domain reads ETGVTQSPTHLIKTRGQQVTLRCSSQSGHNTVSWYQQALGQGPQFIFQYYREEENGRGNFPPRFSGLQFPNYSSELNVNALELDDSALYLCASSKGSYTDTQYFGPGTRLTVL.

This chain joins TRBV11-2 and TRBJ1-1; a possible D gene is TRBD1 (6 bases). Germline CDR1 is SGHAT and CDR2 is FQNNGV. The CDR3 runs to 14 residues. V was trimmed by 4 bases and J by 6 bases, leaving 15 bases between them. The CDR3 DNA reads TGTGCCAGCAGCTGGTACAGGGTTTGGGCTGAAGCTTTCTTT. Translating gives CASSWYRVWAEAFF. Together with reference TRBV11-2 and TRBJ1-1, the CDR3 gives the full variable domain: EAGVAQSPRYKIIEKRQSVAFWCNPISGHATLYWYQQILGQGPKLLIQFQNNGVVDDSQLPKDRFSAERLKGVDSTLKIQPAKLEDSAVYLCASSWYRVWAEAFFGQGTRLTVV.

The J gene is TRBJ1-2, the V gene TRBV28; 8 bases align to TRBD1. Trimming removed 7 bases from V and 1 base from J; junction bases left unmatched: 5. Germline assignment: CDR1 MDHEN and CDR2 SYDVKM. This CDR3 has 14 amino acids. The CDR3 loop is CASITGGNNYGYTF. Written as DNA, the CDR3 is TGTGCCAGCATCACAGGGGGGAATAACTATGGCTACACCTTC.

This clone is labeled as medium-sized. The chain combines TRBV4-2 with TRBJ1-2, with a tentative D call TRBD1 (6 bases). Per the germline V gene, CDR1 is LGHNA and CDR2 is YNFKEQ. There are 14 residues in the CDR3. Trimming removed 6 bases from V and 4 bases from J, with 15 bases in between. The CDR3 sequence is CASSPGGASYGYTF. CDR3 bases: TGTGCCAGCAGTCCGGGGGGGGCGAGCTATGGCTACACCTTC.

This clone was seen a few times. This rearrangement joins TRBV5-1 to TRBJ2-7; TRBD1 matches 8 bases. The CDR3 extends over 17 amino acids. J lost 2 bases, V lost 0 bases, and 10 bases had no gene match. Germline values: CDR1 SGHRS, CDR2 YFSETQ. For the CDR3, the DNA is TGCGCCAGCAGCTTGGCACCAGGGGGCCTTGTTACCTACGAGCAGTACTTC. Translating it yields CASSLAPGGLVTYEQYF.

The genes are TRBV7-9 and TRBJ1-4, with unresolved D. The CDR3 is 13 amino acids. The germline V and J ends were trimmed by 3 bases and 10 bases, with 12 bases remaining between them. CDR1 and CDR2 (germline): SEHNR, FQNEAQ (reference sequence). The CDR3 is CASSLNDRGKLFF. DNA for the CDR3: TGTGCCAGCAGCTTGAACGACCGCGGAAAACTGTTTTTT.

This rearrangement joins TRBV21-1 to TRBJ2-5; TRBD2 is the table's D call, not checked against the DNA. The J call is uncertain, as TRBJ2-7 better fits the DNA end. TRBV21-1 is a pseudogene segment. The CDR3 spans 15 residues. DNA of the CDR3: TGTGCCAGCAGTAACTCGGGACTAGCGGACTACGAGCAGTACTTC. Protein sequence: CASSNSGLADYEQYF.

The J gene is TRBJ2-7, the V gene TRBV5-6; D may be TRBD1 (7 bases). V lost 6 bases, J lost 3 bases, and 19 bases lay in between. This CDR3 has 15 residues. The germline CDR1 and CDR2 sequences are SGHDT and YYEEEE. The CDR3 DNA is TGTGCCAGCACCTCAGGGGGGCTACCTTTCTACGAGCAGTACTTC. Translation gives CASTSGGLPFYEQYF.

The chain recombines TRBV5-1 with TRBJ2-6; tentative D call: TRBD1 (6 bases). V was clipped by 4 bases and J by 0 bases, with 17 bases between them. This CDR3 region has 18 residues. Germline V gene data show CDR1 as SGHRS and CDR2 as YFSETQ. This CDR3 reads CASSPGDTANSGANVLTF. The CDR3 DNA reads as TGCGCCAGCAGCCCTGGGGACACGGCGAACTCTGGGGCCAACGTCCTGACTTTC.

This chain connects TRBV5-4 to TRBJ2-7; the D gene is possibly TRBD1 (6 bases). Per germline, CDR1 SGHNT and CDR2 YYREEE (reference sequence). This CDR3 contains 15 residues. V dropped 4 bases and J dropped 0 bases, with 14 bases sitting between them. The CDR3 region is CASSPDQGSSYEQYF. The CDR3 nucleotides are TGTGCCAGCAGCCCCGACCAGGGGTCCTCCTACGAGCAGTACTTC.

The count of this clone is one. The J gene is TRBJ1-2, the V gene TRBV10-1; D may be TRBD1 (5 bases). Germline assignment: CDR1 WNHNN and CDR2 SYGVQD (reference sequence). V lost 1 base to trimming and J lost 3 bases, with 12 bases between them. The CDR3 contains 15 residues. The CDR3 spells CASSEFRGLDYGYTF. In DNA form, the CDR3 reads TGCGCCAGCAGTGAGTTTAGGGGATTAGACTATGGCTACACCTTC.

The V and J genes are TRBV28 and TRBJ2-1, with 13 bases lining up with TRBD2. In germline, CDR1 is MDHEN, CDR2 SYDVKM. This CDR3 is built from 16 residues. J lost 7 bases, V lost 5 bases, and 8 bases had no gene match. The CDR3, as DNA: TGTGCCAGCAGTCGTACCGGGACTAGCGGGGTTAATGAGCAGTTCTTC. Amino acid sequence: CASSRTGTSGVNEQFF.

This clone was recorded a few times. V usage is TRBV11-1 and J usage is TRBJ1-4, with D perhaps TRBD1 (6 bases). Germline assignment: CDR1 SGHAT and CDR2 FQDESV (reference sequence). The CDR3 is made up of 13 amino acids. The V gene lost 5 bases and the J gene lost 12 bases, with 16 bases spanning the gap. CDR3 loop: CASSHPRKGELFF. The CDR3 DNA reads TGTGCCAGCAGCCATCCAAGGAAGGGGGAACTGTTTTTT.

There are a few counts of this clone. The rearrangement links TRBV4-1 to TRBJ2-3; 8 bases are a match to TRBD2. The junction had 9 bases not matched to a gene; V was cut back by 0 bases and J by 1 base. This CDR3 is built from 18 residues. From germline, CDR1 is MGHRA and CDR2 YSYEKL. The CDR3 nucleotides are TGCGCCAGCAGCCAAGACTTAAGCGGGGGCCGTCGCACAGATACGCAGTATTTT. Residues: CASSQDLSGGRRTDTQYF.

The sample holds a few counts of this clone. The CDR3 DNA reads TGTGCCAGCAGCCAAGGGCTAGCGGGGCGCACAGATACGCAGTATTTT. It codes for CASSQGLAGRTDTQYF. J is TRBJ2-3 and V is TRBV4-2, with TRBD2 identical over 9 bases. This CDR3 is built from 16 residues. V shed 1 base, J shed 1 base, and the junction held 3 bases outside the gene matches. Per germline, CDR1 LGHNA and CDR2 YNFKEQ.

The J gene is TRBJ2-3, the V gene TRBV7-6, with D perhaps matching TRBD1 (6 bases). The CDR3 runs to 15 residues. CDR1 and CDR2 (germline): SGHVS, FNYEAQ. Trimming removed 2 bases at V and 1 base at J, with 10 bases between. The CDR3 DNA is TGTGCCAGCAGCTTACGACAGGACCGCACAGATACGCAGTATTTT. Translation gives CASSLRQDRTDTQYF.

The chain uses TRBV18 and TRBJ1-2; TRBD1 might be the D (6 bases). Trimming shortened V by 2 bases and J by 2 bases, and 12 bases separated the two germline ends. Germline V lookup: CDR1 KGHSH, CDR2 LQKENI. This CDR3 comprises 15 residues. CDR3 residues: CASSPLGQQNYGYTF. The CDR3 nucleotides read TGTGCCAGCTCACCATTAGGACAGCAAAACTATGGCTACACCTTC.

This clone came up once. The rearrangement links TRBV28 to TRBJ2-7; no clear D gene. Germline CDR1 reads MDHEN; CDR2 reads SYDVKM. The V and J ends lost 5 bases and 3 bases respectively, with 5 bases between them. The CDR3 covers 11 residues. CDR3 DNA sequence: TGTGCCAGCAGTGGATACTACGAGCAGTACTTC. Amino acids: CASSGYYEQYF.

The rearrangement joins TRBV9 to TRBJ1-1, with no clear D. The CDR3 is made up of 14 amino acids. V lost 0 bases and J lost 4, with 10 bases in between. Germline loops: CDR1 SGDLS, CDR2 YYNGEE. The CDR3: CASSVEAATTEAFF. CDR3 sequence (DNA): TGTGCCAGCAGCGTAGAGGCAGCAACCACTGAAGCTTTCTTT. The full variable domain, rest sourced from reference TRBV9 and TRBJ1-1, is DSGVTQTPKHLITATGQRVTLRCSPRSGDLSVYWYQQSLDQGLQFLIQYYNGEERAKGNILERFSAQQFPDLHSELNLSSLELGDSALYFCASSVEAATTEAFFGQGTRLTVV.

The chain joins TRBV21-1 to TRBJ2-3; the D call of TRBD2 is as the table states it, not checked on the DNA. TRBV21-1 is annotated as a pseudogene. The CDR3 consists of 14 residues. DNA for the CDR3: TGTGCCAGCAGCGCACGGGAGACCACAGATACGCAGTATTTT. Its protein is CASSARETTDTQYF.